The 31 T cell receptor beta chains below all came from one sample that was sequenced in a study of CD8 T cells in Susac syndrome. With random hexamers, reverse transcription was performed on about 0.5 to 1 ug of RNA. MiXCR, applied by TCRdb to the immunoSEQ multiplex PCR reads, yields one record per CDR3 protein. The table has some 180,000 distinct CDR3 sequences, 85% to 95% seen once. The material sequenced was CD4+ T cells from PBMCs. The origin of the receptors is a human donor in good health.

The chain is built from TRBV27 and TRBJ2-6, with unresolved D. The V end was cut by 4 bases, the J end by 5 bases, with 9 bases between. CDR1 and CDR2 from the germline V gene are MNHEY and SMNVEV (reference sequence). This CDR3 comprises 14 residues. The CDR3 is CASSSAGRANVLTF. The CDR3 DNA sequence: TGTGCCAGCAGTTCGGCTGGGCGGGCCAACGTCCTGACTTTC.

The V gene is TRBV12-3 or TRBV12-4, the J gene TRBJ1-1, with no clear D. Trimming removed 2 bases from V and 6 bases from J, with 10 bases in between. The CDR3 totals 13 residues. The CDR3 here is CASSLISESEAFF. The CDR3 DNA reads as TGTGCCAGCAGTTTAATATCAGAATCTGAAGCTTTCTTT.

The chain links TRBV20-1 to TRBJ2-7; 7 nucleotides agree with TRBD1. After removal of 3 bases from V and 3 bases from J, the junction contained 8 bases not matched to a gene. The CDR3 is 14 residues long. Germline assignment: CDR1 DFQATT and CDR2 SNEGSKA (reference sequence). In nucleotides, the CDR3 is TGCAGTGCTAGGCCTTCACAGGGGAGCTACGAGCAGTACGTC. This encodes CSARPSQGSYEQYV.

The chain carries TRBV7-9 and TRBJ2-2; 7 positions agree with TRBD1. With V trimmed by 5 bases and J by 3 bases, 6 bases remained unmatched. Germline assignment: CDR1 SEHNR and CDR2 FQNEAQ (reference sequence). The length of the CDR3 is 15 residues. CDR3 in amino acids: CASSLGTDYTGELFF. The CDR3 DNA is TGTGCCAGCAGCCTCGGGACAGACTACACCGGGGAGCTGTTTTTT.

The rearrangement uses TRBV20-1 and TRBJ2-1, with unresolved D. Trimming stripped 3 bases from V and 4 bases from J, with 13 bases between. There are 14 residues in the CDR3. From germline, CDR1 is DFQATT and CDR2 SNEGSKA (reference sequence). CDR3: CSARAVLTYNEQFF. DNA of the CDR3: TGCAGTGCTAGGGCCGTCCTTACATACAATGAGCAGTTCTTC.

In nucleotides, the CDR3 is TGTGCCAGTAGTCTAATCTTAGCAGGCAATCAGCCCCAGCATTTT. It specifies CASSLILAGNQPQHF. The V call is TRBV19, the J call TRBJ1-5; D not resolved. V lost 5 bases to trimming and J lost 2 bases, with 13 bases between them. The CDR3 is 15 amino acids. CDR1 and CDR2 (germline): LNHDA, SQIVND (reference sequence).

The V call is TRBV7-2, the J call TRBJ2-5; 14 nucleotides agree with TRBD2. The germline gives CDR1 SGHTA, CDR2 FQGNSA. The CDR3 totals 14 residues. With V trimmed by 10 bases and J by 6 bases, 7 bases remained unmatched. The CDR3 region is CATSTSGGAKTQYF. The CDR3 coding sequence is TGTGCCACTTCGACTAGCGGGGGGGCGAAGACCCAGTACTTC.

The genes are TRBV2 and TRBJ2-3; D may be TRBD1 (5 bases). This CDR3 is built from 12 residues. The V end lost 8 bases, the J end lost 8 bases, and 14 bases lay between the germline ends. Germline V CDR1 and CDR2: SNHLY, FYNNEI. CDR3 bases: TGTGCCAGCGGTCAGGGTCCGGGTACGCAGTATTTT. Protein sequence: CASGQGPGTQYF.

The rearrangement links TRBV29-1 to TRBJ2-3; tentatively, D is TRBD2 (5 bases). Per the germline V gene, CDR1 is SQVTM and CDR2 is ANQGSEA. This CDR3 is 11 amino acids long. Deletions cut 6 bases from V and 7 bases from J, with 11 bases between. In DNA, the CDR3 is TGCAGCGTAGAGGGTTTGAATACGCAGTATTTT. This translates into CSVEGLNTQYF.

This sequence joins TRBV28 and TRBJ2-3; tentatively, D is TRBD1 or TRBD2 (5 bases each). Looked up from germline, CDR1 is MDHEN and CDR2 is SYDVKM. V was clipped by 5 bases and J by 9 bases, with 15 bases between them. The CDR3 totals 13 residues. CDR3 bases: TGTGCCAGCAGTATCCCTCCGGGGCGAACGCAGTATTTT. Translating it yields CASSIPPGRTQYF.

This clonotype was counted only a few times. The CDR3 loop reads CASSLPPSYEQYF. The CDR3 nucleotides read TGTGCCAGCAGTTTACCACCGAGCTACGAGCAGTACTTC. The chain uses TRBV12-3 or TRBV12-4 and TRBJ2-7; D remains unclear. The V end lost 2 bases, the J end lost 3 bases, and 8 bases lay between the germline ends. The length of the CDR3 is 13 residues.

This clonotype came up once. V is TRBV7-9 and J is TRBJ2-1; 9 bases agree with TRBD2. The CDR3 covers 15 residues. CDR1 is SEHNR and CDR2 is FQNEAQ in the germline V gene (reference sequence). V lost 4 bases and J lost 4; bases outside the gene matches: 5. CDR3 sequence reads: CASSSLAGEYNEQFF. CDR3 nucleotide sequence: TGTGCCAGCAGCTCGTTAGCGGGGGAGTACAATGAGCAGTTCTTC.

This rearrangement joins TRBV7-2 to TRBJ2-1, with a possible D match to TRBD2 (5 bases). The germline gives CDR1 SGHTA, CDR2 FQGNSA. The CDR3 sequence is 14 residues long. The ends were cut back, 5 bases at V and 9 bases at J, with 17 bases in the middle. The DNA for the CDR3 is TGTGCCAGCAGCCCCGGTGGTAGCGATGGTGAGCAGTTCTTC. Protein product: CASSPGGSDGEQFF.

This sequence joins TRBV6-1 and TRBJ2-5; TRBD2 aligns across 14 bases. V dropped 7 bases and J dropped 0; count of bases not matched to a gene: 10. This CDR3 contains 18 residues. The germline CDR1 and CDR2 sequences are MNHNS and SASEGT. The CDR3 sequence is CASIRQGLAGAYQETQYF. The CDR3 DNA sequence: TGTGCCAGCATCCGACAGGGACTAGCGGGGGCTTACCAAGAGACCCAGTACTTC.

This chain connects TRBV6-1 to TRBJ2-5; 9 nucleotides match TRBD2. This CDR3 region has 16 residues. V lost 5 bases, J lost 5 bases, and 12 bases stayed unmatched. The germline V gene has CDR1 MNHNS and CDR2 SASEGT. The CDR3 is CASSPEGAGGLETQYF. The CDR3 DNA sequence: TGTGCCAGCAGTCCGGAAGGAGCGGGGGGTTTGGAGACCCAGTACTTC.

The J gene is TRBJ1-6, the V gene TRBV20-1; 12 bases agree with TRBD1. Germline V gene sequence: CDR1 DFQATT, CDR2 SNEGSKA (reference sequence). The CDR3 is made up of 15 amino acids. Trimming removed 6 bases from V and 10 bases from J; junction bases left unmatched: 10. The CDR3 here is CSAGYTGTGGSPLHF. The CDR3 region has the DNA TGCAGTGCCGGCTATACCGGGACAGGGGGCTCACCCCTCCACTTT.

The rearrangement joins TRBV30 to TRBJ1-2; tentative D call: TRBD1 (5 bases). The ends were cut back, 3 bases at V and 6 bases at J, with 11 bases in the middle. In germline, CDR1 is GTSNPN, CDR2 SVGIG (reference sequence). The length of the CDR3 is 12 residues. The CDR3 region is CAWSQGNHGYTF. The CDR3 DNA reads TGTGCCTGGAGCCAGGGTAATCATGGCTACACCTTC.

The CDR3 DNA reads as TGCGCCAGCAGCCAAGACGGGACTGCAAATCAGCCCCAGCATTTT. Translated: CASSQDGTANQPQHF. The chain couples TRBV4-1 to TRBJ1-5; a possible D gene is TRBD1 (5 bases). The CDR3 is made up of 15 amino acids. Looked up from germline, CDR1 is MGHRA and CDR2 is YSYEKL. V was clipped by 0 bases and J by 4 bases, with 10 bases between them.

V usage is TRBV6-6 and J usage is TRBJ2-7, with 12 bases lining up with TRBD2. The CDR3 runs to 15 residues. J gave up 3 bases and V 5 bases, and 5 bases lay outside the gene matches. Germline CDR1 and CDR2: MNHNY and SVGAGI (reference sequence). The CDR3, as DNA: TGTGCCAGCAGTCGACCGGGACTAGCGGGCTACGAGCAGTACTTC. It yields the protein CASSRPGLAGYEQYF.

The chain recombines TRBV9 with TRBJ1-2; a possible D gene is TRBD1 (6 bases). Trimming left V 7 bases short and J 2 bases short, with 12 bases between. This CDR3 is built from 13 residues. Germline V CDR1 and CDR2: SGDLS, YYNGEE. The CDR3 DNA sequence: TGTGCCAGCCATAACGACAGGAACTATGGCTACACCTTC. It is translated as CASHNDRNYGYTF.

The chain joins TRBV5-1 to TRBJ2-1, with TRBD2 identical over 14 bases. The CDR3 has 16 amino acids. V dropped 3 bases and J dropped 10; count of bases not matched to a gene: 9. Germline V gives CDR1 SGHRS, CDR2 YFSETQ. For the CDR3, the DNA is TGCGCCAGCAGCTGGCGGACCGGGACTAGCGGGGGAGAGCAGTTCTTC. Encoded protein: CASSWRTGTSGGEQFF.

This chain connects TRBV5-1 to TRBJ1-1, with a weak D call TRBD1 (5 bases). V lost 5 bases and J lost 4, with 18 bases in between. This CDR3 contains 15 residues. The germline V gene has CDR1 SGHRS and CDR2 YFSETQ. The CDR3 DNA follows: TGCGCCAGCAGGCCACAGGTATCGGGGGTCACTGAAGCTTTCTTT. This sequence encodes CASRPQVSGVTEAFF.

This clonotype has a handful of counts. CDR3: CASRESTYEQYF. The DNA of the CDR3 is TGTGCCAGCAGGGAATCAACCTACGAGCAGTACTTC. V usage is TRBV28 and J usage is TRBJ2-7; no definite D call. Looked up from germline, CDR1 is MDHEN and CDR2 is SYDVKM. The CDR3 runs to 12 residues. With 6 bases removed from V and 2 bases from J, the gap between germline ends came to 8 bases.

The genes are TRBV12-3 or TRBV12-4 and TRBJ1-4; unclear D gene. CDR3 size: 20 residues. The V gene lost 1 base and the J gene lost 0 bases, with 21 bases spanning the gap. The CDR3: CASSLDPGIFITSTNEKLFF. CDR3 sequence (DNA): TGTGCCAGCAGTTTAGACCCAGGAATTTTTATCACCTCAACTAATGAAAAACTGTTTTTT.

The V gene is TRBV27, the J gene TRBJ2-3, with 8 bases that match TRBD2. The germline V gene encodes CDR1 MNHEY and CDR2 SMNVEV (reference sequence). After removal of 10 bases from V and 6 bases from J, the junction contained 9 bases not matched to a gene. CDR3 length: 13 residues. In DNA, the CDR3 is TGTGCCACAGTCCCCGGGGGGGAGGATACGCAGTATTTT. It is translated as CATVPGGEDTQYF.

V usage is TRBV29-1 and J usage is TRBJ1-1; maybe TRBD1 (5 bases). Germline CDR1 reads SQVTM; CDR2 reads ANQGSEA. The CDR3 extends over 15 amino acids. Trimming removed 5 bases from V and 3 bases from J, with 19 bases in between. The CDR3 reads CSVTTGGGIYTEAFF. The CDR3 region has the DNA TGCAGCGTTACTACAGGTGGAGGGATCTACACTGAAGCTTTCTTT.

This rearrangement joins TRBV7-2 to TRBJ2-1, with 9 bases aligning to TRBD2. Trimming at V came to 2 bases and at J to 6 bases, leaving 5 bases not matched to a gene. CDR1 is SGHTA and CDR2 is FQGNSA in the germline V gene. The CDR3 totals 15 residues. This CDR3 reads CASSLLAGNSNEQFF. The CDR3 nucleotides are TGTGCCAGCAGCTTACTAGCGGGGAATTCCAATGAGCAGTTCTTC.

The chain employs TRBV6-5 and TRBJ1-6, with a weak D call TRBD1 (5 bases). The V gene's germline CDR1 is MNHEY and CDR2 SVGAGI. The CDR3 covers 12 residues. The ends were cut back, 6 bases at V and 7 bases at J, with 7 bases in the middle. The CDR3 region has the DNA TGTGCCAGCAGGGGGGGGAATTCACCCCTCCACTTT. Its translation: CASRGGNSPLHF.

V is TRBV3-1 and J is TRBJ1-1; tentatively, D is TRBD1 (5 bases). CDR1 and CDR2 from the germline V gene are LGHDT and YNNKEL (reference sequence). The CDR3 contains 14 residues. Trimming removed 2 bases at V and 4 bases at J, with 11 bases between. DNA for the CDR3: TGTGCCAGCAGCCAATTCAGGGCGGGCACTGAAGCTTTCTTT. This codes for CASSQFRAGTEAFF.

This clonotype was observed once. The J gene is TRBJ1-6, the V gene TRBV6-1, with D perhaps TRBD1 (5 bases). Trimming took off 10 bases at V and 2 bases at J, with 18 bases between the two ends. CDR3 length: 16 amino acids. Germline assignment: CDR1 MNHNS and CDR2 SASEGT. Here the CDR3 reads CATRLGGITYNSPLHF. The DNA for the CDR3 is TGTGCCACACGGCTCGGGGGTATCACCTATAATTCACCCCTCCACTTT.

This sequence joins TRBV12-3 or TRBV12-4 and TRBJ1-6; TRBD1 aligns across 8 bases. Trimming took 5 bases from V and 9 from J; bases not matched to a gene: 6. The CDR3 is 14 amino acids. Here the CDR3 DNA reads TGTGCCAGCAGTCTCGGACAGGGAACTTCACCCCTCCACTTT. Translating gives CASSLGQGTSPLHF.